This entry is about one T cell receptor beta chain. Its matching antigen is unknown. Clones were sequenced by immunoSEQ multiplex PCR, and TCRdb holds only the in-frame ones, with some missing. This repertoire shows hundreds of thousands of clones, about nine tenths found once; its top ten account for around 3.3%. The sample is drawn from a study of cytomegalovirus exposure and HLA in healthy donors. Overall study findings and caveats: Three CMV-associated chains were confirmed in vitro to be specific for CMV antigens.

Germline V gives CDR1 SGHDT, CDR2 YYEEEE. This CDR3 has 15 amino acids. V was cut by 3 bases and J by 4 bases, with 13 bases left in between. The sample consisted of PBMCs. This sequence joins TRBV5-6 and TRBJ1-4, with unresolved D. This sequence originates from a woman in her twenties or thirties in good health and CMV-seronegative. In DNA, the CDR3 is TGTGCCAGCAGCTGGAGGTGGGGTGATAATGAAAAACTGTTTTTT. It yields the protein CASSWRWGDNEKLFF.